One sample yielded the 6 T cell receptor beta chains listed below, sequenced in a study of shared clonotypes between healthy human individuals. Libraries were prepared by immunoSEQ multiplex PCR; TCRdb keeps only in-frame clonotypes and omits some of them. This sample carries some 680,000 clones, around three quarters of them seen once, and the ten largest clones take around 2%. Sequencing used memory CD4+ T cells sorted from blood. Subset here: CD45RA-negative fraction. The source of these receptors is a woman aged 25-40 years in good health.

The chain's CDR3 is CASSERSPDLNTEAFF. In DNA form, the CDR3 reads TGTGCCAGCAGTGAACGGTCCCCAGACCTGAACACTGAAGCTTTCTTT. The rearrangement links TRBV2 to TRBJ1-1, with D unclear. V gave up 2 bases and J gave up 0 bases, with 13 bases separating them. The CDR3 is 16 residues long. The germline V gene has CDR1 SNHLY and CDR2 FYNNEI.

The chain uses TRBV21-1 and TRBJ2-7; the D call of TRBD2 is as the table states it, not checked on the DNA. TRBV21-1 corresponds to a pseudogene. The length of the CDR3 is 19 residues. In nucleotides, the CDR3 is TGTGCCAGCAGCAAAATAGGGCCTAGCGGGAGACGGTCGTCCTACGAGCAGTACTTC. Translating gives CASSKIGPSGRRSSYEQYF.

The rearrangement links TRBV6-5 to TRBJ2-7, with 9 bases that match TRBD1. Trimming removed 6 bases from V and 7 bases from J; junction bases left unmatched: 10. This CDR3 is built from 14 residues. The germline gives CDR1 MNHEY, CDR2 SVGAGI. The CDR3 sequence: CASSPGQGGWEQYF. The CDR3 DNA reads TGTGCCAGCAGCCCGGGACAGGGTGGATGGGAGCAGTACTTC.

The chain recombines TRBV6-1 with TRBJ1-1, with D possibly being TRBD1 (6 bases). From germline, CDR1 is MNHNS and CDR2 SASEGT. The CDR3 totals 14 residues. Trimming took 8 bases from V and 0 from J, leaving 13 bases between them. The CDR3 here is CASAGVIMNTEAFF. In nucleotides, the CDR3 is TGTGCCAGCGCAGGGGTGATCATGAACACTGAAGCTTTCTTT.

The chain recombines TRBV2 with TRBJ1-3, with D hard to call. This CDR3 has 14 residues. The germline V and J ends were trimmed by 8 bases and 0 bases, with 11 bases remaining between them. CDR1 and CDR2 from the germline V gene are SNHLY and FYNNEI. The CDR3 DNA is TGTGCCAGCGTGGCACCAAGCTCTGGAAACACCATATATTTT. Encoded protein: CASVAPSSGNTIYF. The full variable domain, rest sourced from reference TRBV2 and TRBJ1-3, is EPEVTQTPSHQVTQMGQEVILRCVPISNHLYFYWYRQILGQKVEFLVSFYNNEISEKSEIFDDQFSVERPDGSNFTLKIRSTKLEDSAMYFCASVAPSSGNTIYFGEGSWLTVV.

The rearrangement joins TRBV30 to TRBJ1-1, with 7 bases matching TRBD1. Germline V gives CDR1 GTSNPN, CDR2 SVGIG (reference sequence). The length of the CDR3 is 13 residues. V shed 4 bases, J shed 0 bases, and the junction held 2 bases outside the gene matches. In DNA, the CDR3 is TGTGCCTGGACGGGGACAGTGAACACTGAAGCTTTCTTT. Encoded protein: CAWTGTVNTEAFF. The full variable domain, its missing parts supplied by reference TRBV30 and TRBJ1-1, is SQTIHQWPATLVQPVGSPLSLECTVEGTSNPNLYWYRQAAGRGLQLLFYSVGIGQISSEVPQNLSASRPQDRQFILSSKKLLLSDSGFYLCAWTGTVNTEAFFGQGTRLTVV.